Sequencing of this T cell receptor (beta chain) was carried out in a study of a mutant IDH1 vaccine in newly diagnosed glioma. Turning to the study itself: With temozolomide cycles, or 4-6 weeks after radiotherapy alone, vaccination was started.

Time point: week 35, safety follow-up. Alongside topical imiquimod, each dose of vaccine comprised 300 ug of mutant IDH1 20-mer peptide. The astrocytomas were IDH1-mutant, ATRX-negative, and WHO grade 3 or 4. This clone was recorded a few times. Its specificity is not known. V shed 4 bases and J shed 4 bases, with 19 bases lying between them. CDR1 is SQVTM and CDR2 is ANQGSEA in the germline V gene. CDR3 length equals 15 residues. Sequencing was performed with immunoSEQ multiplex PCR; in TCRdb, only in-frame clones are kept and a portion is missing. The repertoire has about 33,000 clones, around four fifths of them found once; the top ten carry about 3%.

The specimen was PBMCs, collected from a glioma patient whose treatment included an IDH1 peptide vaccine. The sequence came from a man aged 40-55 years with glioma. Some clones in this sample may be carry-over from other donors' samples. The chain couples TRBV29-1 to TRBJ1-1, with D perhaps matching TRBD1 (6 bases). The CDR3 sequence is CSVVTMAGAGTEAFF. CDR3 bases: TGCAGCGTTGTGACAATGGCAGGGGCCGGCACTGAAGCTTTCTTT.